Shown below are 3 T cell receptor beta chains from a single sample sequenced in a study of T cells expressing NK-cell markers (dated by TCRdb to between 2020 and 2021). The library came from 5' RACE. The listed sequencing device is Illumina HiSeq 2000. TCRdb reprocessed the raw reads; every CDR3 protein sequence is a single record, and DNA is not supplied. The sample's table lists a count of 200,000 to 300,000 distinct CDR3 sequences. About 0.39% of the sample belongs to the ten largest clones. Sequences were obtained from blood T cells: a sorted CD56 or NKG2C T cell subset, CD4+ or CD8+ T cells, or bulk PBMC T cells (not recorded which). The receptors originated from a man between 18 and 29 years old in good health. Donor details come from another sample of the same person, matched by shared clones.

The genes are TRBV6-2 or TRBV6-3 and TRBJ2-2. CDR3 length: 13 amino acids. Germline lookup yields CDR1 MNHEY and CDR2 SVGEGT. CDR3 in amino acids: CASGLAYTGELFF.

The V gene is TRBV29-1, the J gene TRBJ2-3. Germline V gives CDR1 SQVTM, CDR2 ANQGSEA. This CDR3 has 13 amino acids. The CDR3 region is CSVDHPNVDTQYF.

The chain uses TRBV29-1 and TRBJ2-1; as DNA is missing, the TRBD2 call by TCRdb cannot be tested. Germline V gene lookup returns CDR1 SQVTM and CDR2 ANQGSEA. This CDR3 has 15 amino acids. CDR3 sequence: CSAKLRLADYNEQFF.